This TCR beta chain is from a study of T-cell memory formation after mild COVID-19. General observations from the study: Contracting CD4+ clones were located mainly in CM and EM, and CD8+ clones in EMRA. Clones that shrank (day 15 to 85) were balanced CD4/CD8, whereas later expanders leaned CD4+.

This clonotype has a handful of counts. Its antigen is undetermined. cDNA libraries for TCR alpha and TCR beta, carrying sample barcodes and UMIs, came from 5'RACE with constant-segment primers. TCRdb fed the 5' RACE reads into MiXCR, producing one record per CDR3 protein. The repertoire consists of about 540,000 distinct CDR3 sequences, with around 20% occurring once and the leading ten covering under 15%. This TCR was sampled from an adult woman who had mild COVID-19 (a few samples of this study predate the infection). Cell type and time point are not known. The specimen sequenced was PBMCs or a T cell subset sorted from them (not recorded which).

The CDR3 DNA sequence: TGTGCCAGCAGTTTAGGTGGCCAGCTTGAAGCTTTCTTT. This sequence encodes CASSLGGQLEAFF. The chain combines TRBV12-3 or TRBV12-4 with TRBJ1-1; D unresolved. With 1 base removed from V and 7 bases from J, the gap between germline ends came to 10 bases. This CDR3 has 13 amino acids.